This T cell receptor beta chain was obtained from a study of PD-1 blockade in classical Hodgkin lymphoma. Relapses following autologous stem cell transplantation were seen in all patients, with brentuximab vedotin exposure varying. Comment on this clone: The antigen is not known.

TCRdb's copy holds only in-frame clones and misses some; the assay was immunoSEQ multiplex PCR. The repertoire has fewer than 30,000 clones, about 82% of them found once; the top ten carry roughly 8.3%. The CDR3 totals 15 residues. V lost 6 bases and J lost 7, with 22 bases in between. CDR1 is SQVTM, CDR2 ANQGSEA, per germline. Whole-study findings and limits: Nivolumab initiated under 1 year post-ASCT led to patient exclusion.

This receptor was obtained from a human donor with classical Hodgkin lymphoma. The rearrangement joins TRBV29-1 to TRBJ2-1, with D tentatively TRBD1 (6 bases). This sample comprised peripheral blood mononuclear cells (PBMCs), obtained before the second cycle of nivolumab. The CDR3 region has the DNA TGCAGCGTGTCTGTAGGGGGAAGGGTAGGGAATGAGCAGTTCTTC. It specifies CSVSVGGRVGNEQFF.